Reported below is one T cell receptor beta chain. The antigen is undetermined. Only in-frame clones appear in the TCRdb table, and some are missing; sequencing was by immunoSEQ multiplex PCR. Of 2 million to 2.5 million clones listed, about 93% were seen once; the top ten hold under 2%. The data are from a study of shared clonotypes between healthy human individuals. Notes on the study in general: Incompleteness in sorted-subset sequencing, despite large depth, was shown by rarefaction.

Germline CDR1 reads ENHRY; CDR2 reads SYGVKD. V was shortened by 2 bases and J by 5 bases, with 15 bases between the two germline ends. This CDR3 is built from 15 residues. Positive CCR7 selection of CD45RO-negative cells yielded the naive CD8 cells, and terminally differentiated effector memory CD45RA+ cells were excluded. This sequence originates from a man aged 18 to 29 in good health. Some clones in this sample may be carry-over from other donors' samples. The specimen was naive CD8+ T cells from PBMCs. The chain combines TRBV10-3 with TRBJ1-1; a weak D match, TRBD1 (6 bases). This CDR3 is CAISEVVGANTEAFF. CDR3 DNA sequence: TGTGCCATCAGTGAGGTGGTGGGGGCTAATACTGAAGCTTTCTTT.